The clone carrying this TCR beta chain was recorded at least ten times. Its antigen is unidentified. One entry per CDR3 protein, called by TCRdb with MiXCR from the RT-PCR reads. The sample includes approximately 170,000 distinct CDR3 sequences, 14% of them seen just once. Germline CDR1 is SGHVS and CDR2 is FNYEAQ. Trimming took 2 bases from V and 0 from J; bases not matched to a gene: 8. The CDR3 totals 17 residues. This specimen comes from a study of response to subunit inactivated influenza vaccine. Study-wide points: The authors put forward the suggestion that each seasonal influenza vaccination may bring in only a limited number of new T cells.

The chain recombines TRBV7-6 with TRBJ2-3; 7 bases align to TRBD2. The receptor was derived from a middle-aged man who received an inactivated influenza vaccine. The material sequenced was CD8+ T cells sorted from PBMCs, taken about 5 days after vaccination. CDR3 amino acids: CASSLTASGLSTDTQYF. The CDR3 region has the DNA TGTGCCAGCAGCTTAACGGCTAGCGGCCTTAGCACAGATACGCAGTATTTT. The variable domain in full, completed from reference TRBV7-6 and TRBJ2-3, reads GAGVSQSPRYKVTKRGQDVALRCDPISGHVSLYWYRQALGQGPEFLTYFNYEAQQDKSGLPNDRFSAERPEGSISTLTIQRTEQRDSAMYRCASSLTASGLSTDTQYFGPGTRLTVL.